The sequence of this T cell receptor (beta chain) was determined in a study of blood T cell repertoires in COVID-19 (dated by TCRdb to 2020 to 2022). For context, the study as a whole: Samples from collaborators originated in the United States, Italy and Spain and spanned both the acute and convalescent phases of COVID-19. The material from the prospective study consisted of cDNA or gDNA derived from T cells, B-cell-depleted T cells, or PBMCs. A freely available public database, intended as a resource for researchers studying the immune response to SARS-CoV-2, is where the repertoires were released. The dataset comprised deeply sampled blood TCRbeta repertoires from subjects exposed to, actively infected with, or recovered from COVID-19. A de-identified subject ID, COVID-19 status, age in years and sex were almost always included in the sample metadata. HLA class I and class II types, where available, came from metadata supplied by the sample provider rather than from assay-based typing. Samples were obtained from the ongoing ImmuneRACE study (first 160 participants) and from roughly 1,300 subjects provided by 6 global collaborators. General findings and caveats noted by the study authors: How much clinical and demographic metadata was included differed by source and by participant, and the metadata was provided uncurated.

TCRbeta CDR3 regions were amplified from genomic DNA by means of the immunoSEQ Assay, a bias-controlled multiplex PCR. The study's own analysis went as follows. Within the assay, amplification of reference gene primers was used to estimate how many nucleated cells each sample contained. To quantify the absolute abundance of each unique TCRbeta CDR3 rearrangement, sequence reads were collapsed and filtered. Productive Simpson clonality was computed per sample as the square root of Simpson's diversity index over productive rearrangements. Here the immuneACCESS table is served through TCRdb, limited to in-frame sequences with V and J called. Missing clones are a known gap in these copies; in checked studies unresolved V genes cover under half, and the rest lacks a known reason. That table is the source of V, J and clone size, and D and trimming were worked out from the DNA. For this sample the table gives a few hundred thousand clones, of which roughly 87% were detected only once. Clones ranked in the top ten supply just under 9% of the sample.

The CDR3 goes from the cysteine to the phenylalanine over 15 residues. The kept DNA is CDR3 alone, 45 bases in frame from the first base. From a lookup of the germline V gene, CDR1 and CDR2 are SNHLY and FYNNEI. Between the V and J ends, shortened by 4 bases and 5 bases respectively, the junction contains 17 bases. Participants in the prospective study were enrolled through a virtual design, were aged roughly 18 to 100 years, and lived in roughly 24 United States geographic areas. In the prospective study, cohorts were assigned on the basis of participant-reported clinical history obtained from a screening survey and a study questionnaire. ImmuneRACE Cohort 3 recovered participants were defined by two consecutive negative NP/OP PCR tests, healthcare professional clearance, or symptom resolution. Each participant in the prospective study had whole blood, serum and a nasopharyngeal or oropharyngeal swab collected by mobile phlebotomists. Over a roughly 2-month period, participants in the prospective study had the option of providing additional blood draws and questionnaires. Before DNA extraction, blood samples from the prospective study were shipped at room temperature or frozen.

For this clone: Its antigen specificity is not known. It has no much larger one-base neighbor in the sample; base qualities were not kept.

This sequence originates from a woman between 18 and 29 years old who had recovered from COVID-19. The chain was built from TRBV2 and TRBJ2-5; the D gene assignment is ambiguous. Sequenced material: PBMCs or T cells enriched from blood (not recorded which). The DNA sequence is as follows: TGTGCCAGCAGTGCGTCATCGAGTGTCCTGGAGACCCAGTACTTC. It translates to CASSASSSVLETQYF.